The 14 T cell receptor beta chains below were found in one sample sequenced in a study of CD8+CD57+ T cells in acquired aplastic anemia. Both TCR beta VDJ combination and CDR3 sequence profiling were carried out. Genomic DNA was the template for this profiling. TCRdb processed the reads anew with MiXCR; each CDR3 protein has one entry. The table records 200,000 to 250,000 distinct CDR3 sequences, 34% of them present only once. The sequenced sample was sorted CD4+, CD8+, or CD8+CD57+ T cells (not recorded which) from PBMCs. The receptors derive from a human donor in good health, serving as a control.

Regarding this clonotype: Without the conserved terminal phenylalanine or tryptophan, this CDR3 likely stems from a read error. The chain has TRBV7-9 and TRBJ2-5, with 11 bases aligning to TRBD2. The CDR3 is made up of 15 amino acids. Trimming at V came to 4 bases and at J to 2 bases, leaving 3 bases not matched to a gene. Per the germline V gene, CDR1 is SEHNR and CDR2 is FQNEAQ (reference sequence). CDR3 DNA sequence: TGTGCCAGCAGCTCCGGGACTAGCGGTCAAGAGACCCAGTACTCC. Encoded protein: CASSSGTSGQETQYS.

This clonotype was seen repeatedly, ten times or more. This rearrangement joins TRBV7-2 to TRBJ2-7; D is undetermined. Germline-derived CDR1 and CDR2 are SGHTA and FQGNSA. The germline V and J ends were trimmed by 1 base and 2 bases, with 9 bases remaining between them. This CDR3 contains 14 residues. CDR3 coding DNA: TGTGCCAGCAGCTTAGTCCCTGGACCCTACGAGCAGTACTTC. This encodes CASSLVPGPYEQYF.

Many counts were recorded for this clonotype. The rearrangement uses TRBV7-9 and TRBJ1-1; 12 bases are shared with TRBD1. CDR3 size: 13 residues. Unmatched junction bases numbered 2, after V lost 1 base and J lost 11 bases. The V gene's germline CDR1 is SEHNR and CDR2 FQNEAQ (reference sequence). Written as DNA, the CDR3 is TGTGCCAGCAGCTTAGGGGACAGGGGGCCGGCTTTCTTT. Its protein is CASSLGDRGPAFF.

The rearrangement uses TRBV20-1 and TRBJ2-2; unclear D gene. Germline CDR1 and CDR2: DFQATT and SNEGSKA (reference sequence). V was cut by 0 bases and J by 1 base, with 9 bases left in between. The CDR3 consists of 15 residues. The CDR3 loop reads CSARDLQMNTGELFF. The CDR3 DNA reads TGCAGTGCTAGAGATCTCCAGATGAACACCGGGGAGCTGTTTTTT.

This clonotype has ten or more counts. V is TRBV29-1 and J is TRBJ2-2, with a possible D match to TRBD1 (6 bases). Trimming took 6 bases from V and 0 from J, leaving 8 bases between them. Germline CDR1 is SQVTM and CDR2 is ANQGSEA. The CDR3 is made up of 13 amino acids. CDR3 amino acids: CSVWTANTGELFF. The CDR3 DNA sequence: TGCAGCGTGTGGACAGCGAACACCGGGGAGCTGTTTTTT.

This clonotype was observed many times. The chain has TRBV2 and TRBJ1-5, with D unclear. Germline CDR1 reads SNHLY; CDR2 reads FYNNEI. This CDR3 has 13 residues. Trimming removed 4 bases at V and 7 bases at J, with 11 bases between. The CDR3 nucleotides are TGTGCCAGCAGTGCTATGGGTTGGCAGCCCCAGCATTTT. This translates into CASSAMGWQPQHF.

V usage is TRBV7-6 and J usage is TRBJ2-3; 7 nucleotides agree with TRBD1. Unmatched junction bases numbered 7, after V lost 4 bases and J lost 0 bases. The V gene's germline CDR1 is SGHVS and CDR2 FNYEAQ. This CDR3 spans 16 amino acids. The CDR3 reads CASSSPYRGSTDTQYF. CDR3 DNA: TGTGCCAGCAGCTCTCCTTACAGGGGTAGCACAGATACGCAGTATTTT.

This clonotype was found many times. The chain has TRBV12-3 or TRBV12-4 and TRBJ2-1; D remains ambiguous. The CDR3 length is 13 residues. The V end lost 5 bases, the J end lost 1 base, and 6 bases lay between the germline ends. Written as DNA, the CDR3 is TGTGCCAGCAGTCGGATGTCCTACAATGAGCAGTTCTTC. It is translated as CASSRMSYNEQFF.

The chain is built from TRBV10-3 and TRBJ2-5; tentative D call: TRBD2 (6 bases). V was cut by 11 bases and J by 1 base, with 14 bases left in between. The V gene's germline CDR1 is ENHRY and CDR2 SYGVKD. This CDR3 has 13 amino acids. CDR3 loop: CALRGACQETQYF. CDR3 sequence (DNA): TGTGCCTTGCGGGGAGCGTGCCAAGAGACCCAGTACTTC.

This clonotype has a single count. The rearrangement joins TRBV2 to TRBJ1-1; D is unresolved. Deletions cut 4 bases from V and 1 base from J, with 31 bases between. The CDR3 consists of 21 residues. The germline V gene encodes CDR1 SNHLY and CDR2 FYNNEI. The CDR3 DNA reads as TGTGCCAGCAGTGGGTTGGCAGCCGCTTTGTTCATACAGCCGCCGAACACTGAAGCTTTCTTT. This sequence encodes CASSGLAAALFIQPPNTEAFF.

The chain uses TRBV5-5 and TRBJ2-3, with a tentative D call TRBD1 (6 bases). There are 15 residues in the CDR3. The V and J ends lost 0 bases and 1 base respectively, with 9 bases between them. Germline assignment: CDR1 SGHKS and CDR2 YYEKEE (reference sequence). The DNA of the CDR3 is TGTGCCAGCAGCTTGGGAAACAGGGGCACAGATACGCAGTATTTT. Its translation: CASSLGNRGTDTQYF.

J is TRBJ1-1 and V is TRBV15, with D hard to call. The CDR3 has 11 amino acids. In germline, CDR1 is LNHNV, CDR2 YYDKDF (reference sequence). Between the trimmed V and J ends, which lost 3 bases and 7 bases, there was a span of 6 bases. CDR3 protein: CATSRMNEAFF. The CDR3 nucleotides read TGTGCCACCAGCAGGATGAATGAAGCTTTCTTT. The variable domain in full, with the rest retrieved from reference TRBV15 and TRBJ1-1, is DAMVIQNPRYQVTQFGKPVTLSCSQTLNHNVMYWYQQKSSQAPKLLFHYYDKDFNNEADTPDNFQSRRPNTSFCFLDIRSPGLGDTAMYLCATSRMNEAFFGQGTRLTVV.

The chain is built from TRBV5-5 and TRBJ1-5; 7 bases are a match to TRBD1. After removal of 0 bases from V and 6 bases from J, the junction contained 6 bases not matched to a gene. The CDR3 is 15 residues long. The V gene's germline CDR1 is SGHKS and CDR2 YYEKEE (reference sequence). CDR3 bases: TGTGCCAGCAGCTTGGAACCTCAGGGGGGTCAGCCCCAGCATTTT. It yields the protein CASSLEPQGGQPQHF.

CDR3 DNA sequence: TGTGCCAGCAGTTACTCCGTGGACAGCTACTATGGCTACACCTTC. It codes for CASSYSVDSYYGYTF. The chain uses TRBV6-5 and TRBJ1-2; TRBD1 might be the D (6 bases). V was trimmed by 0 bases and J by 3 bases, leaving 11 bases between them. CDR1 is MNHEY and CDR2 is SVGAGI in the germline V gene. The length of the CDR3 is 15 residues.